This T cell receptor beta chain was identified in a study of shared clonotypes between healthy human individuals. A CD45RA+ naive subset and a CD45RA-negative memory subset were split from CD4+ cells. From germline, CDR1 is MNHEY and CDR2 SMNVEV (reference sequence). The CDR3 length is 14 residues. With V trimmed by 5 bases and J by 4 bases, 7 bases remained unmatched. Deep was the level used in running the assay. TCRdb's table, derived via immunoSEQ multiplex PCR, lists solely in-frame clones and lacks some. The repertoire holds approximately 2.1 million clones, with more than 85% as singletons. Sample: naive CD4+ T cells from PBMCs. Noted subset: CD45RA+ positively selected. The chain couples TRBV27 to TRBJ2-7; 8 positions agree with TRBD2. This TCR was sampled from a man in his late teens or twenties in good health. Some clones in this sample may be carry-over from other donors' samples. In nucleotides, the CDR3 is TGTGCCAGCAGTCTTAGCGGGGATTTATACGAGCAGTACTTC. Amino acid sequence: CASSLSGDLYEQYF.